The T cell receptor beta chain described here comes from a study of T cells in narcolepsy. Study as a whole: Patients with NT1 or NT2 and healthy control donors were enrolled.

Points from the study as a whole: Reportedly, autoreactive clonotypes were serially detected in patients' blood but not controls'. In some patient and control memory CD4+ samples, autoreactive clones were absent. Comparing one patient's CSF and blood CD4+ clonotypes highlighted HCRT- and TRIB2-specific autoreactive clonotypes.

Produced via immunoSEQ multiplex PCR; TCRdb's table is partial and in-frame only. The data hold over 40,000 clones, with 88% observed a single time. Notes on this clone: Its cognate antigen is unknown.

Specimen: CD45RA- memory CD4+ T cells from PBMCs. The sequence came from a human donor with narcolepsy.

CDR3 in DNA: TGTGCCTGGAGTGTAGGTCAGGGAGCCAACTATGGCTACACCTTC. Its protein product is CAWSVGQGANYGYTF. This chain uses TRBV30 with TRBJ1-2, with D perhaps TRBD1 (5 bases). The CDR3 extends over 15 amino acids. Deletions cut 0 bases from V and 2 bases from J, with 13 bases between. Germline V gene lookup returns CDR1 GTSNPN and CDR2 SVGIG (reference sequence).